A single sample is the source of the 5 T cell receptor beta chains below, sequenced in a study of shared clonotypes between healthy human individuals. Measured with immunoSEQ multiplex PCR; TCRdb has only the in-frame clones, and not every one. The top ten clones hold 1.5% to 2% of a sample with around 720,000 clones, roughly 72% of them seen once. Sequencing input: memory CD4+ T cells sorted from blood. Indicated subset: CD45RA-negative fraction. These receptors were collected from a woman aged 30 to 39 in good health.

On this clone: At one boundary the junction diverges from the germline segment, which might be a read error. The chain couples TRBV27 to TRBJ2-1; 13 bases are shared with TRBD2. Germline V gene lookup returns CDR1 MNHEY and CDR2 SMNVEV (reference sequence). There are 18 residues in the CDR3. The CDR3 reads CASSLWTSGSFQYNEQFF. As DNA, the CDR3 is TGTGCCAGCAGCTTATGGACTAGCGGGAGTTTCCAGTACAATGAGCAGTTCTTC.

The chain uses TRBV25-1 and TRBJ2-3; D is possibly TRBD2 (5 bases). CDR3 size: 16 residues. Germline V CDR1 and CDR2: MGHDK, SYGVNS. V dropped 2 bases and J dropped 2 bases, with 14 bases sitting between them. The CDR3 nucleotides read TGTGCCAGCAGTGAAATTGATGGAGGACTCACAGATACGCAGTATTTT. Protein sequence: CASSEIDGGLTDTQYF.

This clone was observed a single time. CDR3 sequence reads: CASSARAGGLGQPQHF. CDR3 coding DNA: TGTGCCAGCAGTGCCAGGGCAGGGGGGTTGGGGCAGCCCCAGCATTTT. This rearrangement joins TRBV2 to TRBJ1-5, with 7 bases fitting TRBD1. The CDR3 extends over 16 amino acids. Trimming at V came to 4 bases and at J to 7 bases, leaving 13 bases not matched to a gene. Germline V gives CDR1 SNHLY, CDR2 FYNNEI.

This chain links TRBV6-5 with TRBJ2-7; a possible D gene is TRBD1 (6 bases). V lost 6 bases to trimming and J lost 4 bases, with 19 bases between them. From germline, CDR1 is MNHEY and CDR2 SVGAGI. The CDR3 sequence is 15 residues long. The CDR3, as DNA: TGTGCCAGCAGGGACCGACAGGAGAACGGGTACGAGCAGTACTTC. Translation gives CASRDRQENGYEQYF.

The chain carries TRBV6-5 and TRBJ1-1; tentative D call: TRBD1 (5 bases). The CDR3 runs 14 residues. V dropped 0 bases and J dropped 8 bases, with 13 bases sitting between them. Looked up from germline, CDR1 is MNHEY and CDR2 is SVGAGI. The CDR3 region is CASSYSDGQGEAFF. CDR3 DNA sequence: TGTGCCAGCAGTTACTCGGACGGGCAGGGAGAAGCTTTCTTT.